A selection of T cell receptor beta chains follows, all from one sample in a study of blood T cell repertoires in COVID-19. TCRdb's copy holds only in-frame clones and misses some; the assay was immunoSEQ multiplex PCR. The sample has 250,000 to 400,000 clones; 85% to 90% are singletons. The sequenced sample was peripheral blood. The receptors were gathered from a woman aged 30 to 39 with COVID-19, enrolled during active disease. The CDR3 runs from the conserved cysteine through the conserved F or W. A D gene is named only where the DNA matches it firmly. The size entry is marked missing in some rows and otherwise reads once, few, many or a size class.

D: TRBD1
size: once
V: TRBV6-1
J: TRBJ2-1
DNA: TGTGCCAGCAGTGAATTCGGGACAGGGGGGTCGGGGGAGCAGTTCTTC
CDR3: CASSEFGTGGSGEQFF

D: TRBD1
size: .
V: TRBV7-9
J: TRBJ2-3
DNA: TGTGCCAGCAGGGGACAGGGCTCCCCAGATACGCAGTATTTT
CDR3: CASRGQGSPDTQYF

D: TRBD1
size: .
V: TRBV5-1
J: TRBJ1-3
DNA: TGCGCCAGCAGCGCCGGGACAGGGGGTACCGATGCATCTGGAAACACCATATATTTT
CDR3: CASSAGTGGTDASGNTIYF

D: .
size: .
V: TRBV7-9
J: TRBJ1-1
DNA: TGTGCCAGCAGCCCCACACGGGCGGGGAACACTGAAGCTTTCTTT
CDR3: CASSPTRAGNTEAFF

D: TRBD1
size: .
V: TRBV5-1
J: TRBJ1-1
DNA: TGCGCCAGCAGCTCCCCCCGGACCGGACAGGGCACCACTGAAGCTTTCTTT
CDR3: CASSSPRTGQGTTEAFF

D: TRBD1
size: .
V: TRBV28
J: TRBJ1-2
DNA: TGTGCCAGCAGTTTGTTGGACAGGGGAGGCTATGGCTACACCTTC
CDR3: CASSLLDRGGYGYTF

D: .
size: .
V: TRBV19
J: TRBJ1-5
DNA: TGTGCCACTTCCCCCGGGACACGGGGTAATCAGCCCCAGCATTTT
CDR3: CATSPGTRGNQPQHF

D: TRBD2
size: once
V: TRBV3-1/TRBV3-2
J: TRBJ2-5
DNA: TGTGCCAGCAGCCCCAGGACTAGCAGCGAGACCCAGTACTTC
CDR3: CASSPRTSSETQYF

D: TRBD2
size: .
V: TRBV28
J: TRBJ2-5
DNA: TGTGCCAGCAGTTTGCCGACTAGCGGGAGGGCCGCGGTCTACCAAGAGACCCAGTACTTC
CDR3: CASSLPTSGRAAVYQETQYF

D: .
size: .
V: TRBV5-1
J: TRBJ2-3
DNA: TGCGCCAGCAGCTTGAGTTCGACAGGCAGCACAGATACGCAGTATTTT
CDR3: CASSLSSTGSTDTQYF

D: TRBD2
size: .
V: TRBV3-1/TRBV3-2
J: TRBJ2-7
DNA: TGTGCCAGCAGCCAAGCAAGCGGGGGCCTAGGTTCCGAGCAGTACTTC
CDR3: CASSQASGGLGSEQYF

D: TRBD1
size: .
V: TRBV2
J: TRBJ1-1
DNA: TGTGCCAGTCCCGGGACAGGTTGGAACACTGAAGCTTTCTTT
CDR3: CASPGTGWNTEAFF

D: .
size: .
V: TRBV18
J: TRBJ2-1
DNA: TGTGCCAGCTCACCACTTTCACTAGGGCTAAATGAGCAGTTCTTC
CDR3: CASSPLSLGLNEQFF

D: .
size: .
V: TRBV3-1/TRBV3-2
J: TRBJ1-5
DNA: TGTGCCAGCAGCTTAGGAGGTTATAGCAATCAGCCCCAGCATTTT
CDR3: CASSLGGYSNQPQHF

D: TRBD2
size: .
V: TRBV6-4
J: TRBJ2-1
DNA: TGTGCCAGCAGTGACGAGCTAGCGGGAGGTATCAATGAGCAGTTCTTC
CDR3: CASSDELAGGINEQFF

D: .
size: .
V: TRBV2
J: TRBJ2-6
DNA: TGTGCCAGCAGTGACAGGGTGGCCGGGGCCAACGTCCTGACTTTC
CDR3: CASSDRVAGANVLTF

D: .
size: .
V: TRBV10-3
J: TRBJ2-7
DNA: TGTGCCATCAGTGAGGGGGCGTTGAGCTCCTACGAGCAGTACTTC
CDR3: CAISEGALSSYEQYF

D: TRBD1
size: .
V: TRBV3-1/TRBV3-2
J: TRBJ2-3
DNA: TGTGCCAGCAGCTCCCGGGACAGGGTTACAGATACGCAGTATTTT
CDR3: CASSSRDRVTDTQYF

D: .
size: .
V: TRBV25-1
J: TRBJ1-3
DNA: TGTGCCAGCAGTAAGGGATGGGAGCCTTCTGGAAACACCATATATTTT
CDR3: CASSKGWEPSGNTIYF

D: TRBD1
size: .
V: TRBV28
J: TRBJ2-7
DNA: TGTGCAGTCTTGGGACAGGGACCACACCTTTTCTACGAGCAGTACTTC
CDR3: CAVLGQGPHLFYEQYF

D: .
size: .
V: TRBV10-1
J: TRBJ2-3
DNA: TGCGCCAGCAGTGAGTCTCGAGATCCTCCCACAGATACGCAGTATTTT
CDR3: CASSESRDPPTDTQYF

D: .
size: once
V: TRBV5-1
J: TRBJ2-1
DNA: TGCGCCAGCAGCTTTTGGTGGGACTCCCGTGACAATGAGCAGTTCTTC
CDR3: CASSFWWDSRDNEQFF

D: TRBD2
size: .
V: TRBV6-1
J: TRBJ2-7
DNA: TGTGCCAGCAGTGAAGAGGGGACTAGCGACTCCTACGAGCAGTACTTC
CDR3: CASSEEGTSDSYEQYF

D: .
size: .
V: TRBV28
J: TRBJ2-1
DNA: TGTGCCAGCAGTTTACCTGACACTTACAATGAGCAGTTCTTC
CDR3: CASSLPDTYNEQFF

D: .
size: .
V: TRBV6-2/TRBV6-3
J: TRBJ1-1
DNA: TGTGCCAGCAGTTACGGGGTTGGGGCGCAGGGCACTGAAGCTTTCTTT
CDR3: CASSYGVGAQGTEAFF

D: TRBD1
size: .
V: TRBV6-5
J: TRBJ1-1
DNA: TGTGCCAGCATCAACGACAGGGGAAGGAACACTGAAGCTTTCTTT
CDR3: CASINDRGRNTEAFF

D: .
size: once
V: TRBV28
J: TRBJ2-7
DNA: TGTGCCAGCAGTCCGACAGGGACTAGCTCCTACGAGCAGTACTTC
CDR3: CASSPTGTSSYEQYF

D: TRBD1
size: .
V: TRBV28
J: TRBJ1-2
DNA: TGTGCCAGCAGACAGGGGGCGAACTATGGCTACACCTTC
CDR3: CASRQGANYGYTF

D: TRBD1
size: .
V: TRBV5-1
J: TRBJ1-2
DNA: TGCGCCAGCAGCAGGACAGGGTTCGACTATGGCTACACCTTC
CDR3: CASSRTGFDYGYTF

D: .
size: .
V: TRBV6-4
J: TRBJ1-1
DNA: TGTGCCAGCAGTGACAGGACGCAGGGCACTGAAGCTTTCTTT
CDR3: CASSDRTQGTEAFF

D: TRBD2
size: once
V: TRBV7-2
J: TRBJ2-5
DNA: TGTGCCAGCAGCTCGGAACTAGCGGGGAGTAGGAAGACCCAGTACTTC
CDR3: CASSSELAGSRKTQYF

D: TRBD1
size: .
V: TRBV6-6
J: TRBJ1-1
DNA: TGTGCCAGCAGTCGACAGGGGGCCTACGGGAACACTGAAGCTTTCTTT
CDR3: CASSRQGAYGNTEAFF

D: .
size: once
V: TRBV25-1
J: TRBJ1-2
DNA: TGTGCCAGCAGTGACCGTCGCGGGCAGAGATATGGCTACACCTTC
CDR3: CASSDRRGQRYGYTF